The next 13 T cell receptor beta chains were all read from a single sample in a study of CD8+ T cells in alopecia areata. RNA extraction and reverse transcription yielded cDNA as sequencing template. The assay was immunoSEQ multiplex PCR, and TCRdb's table has in-frame clones only and misses some. The sample has about 200,000 clones, roughly 50% seen once. Sequenced sample: CD8+ T cells sorted from blood. These receptors all come from a human donor in good health.

The CDR3 is CATSYDENTEAFF. In nucleotides, the CDR3 is TGTGCCACCAGCTATGATGAGAACACTGAAGCTTTCTTT. J is TRBJ1-1 and V is TRBV15, with D unresolved. The CDR3 totals 13 residues. CDR1 LNHNV and CDR2 YYDKDF come from the germline V gene (reference sequence). V dropped 5 bases and J dropped 1 base, with 8 bases sitting between them.

The chain employs TRBV6-5 and TRBJ1-2; no firm D call. Trimming pared 6 bases from V and 4 bases from J, leaving 9 bases between. Germline V lookup: CDR1 MNHEY, CDR2 SVGAGI. The CDR3 extends over 12 amino acids. The CDR3 is CASSLGSYGYTF. The CDR3 DNA sequence: TGTGCCAGCAGCCTGGGTAGCTATGGCTACACCTTC.

The gene calls are TRBV7-8 and TRBJ2-1, with TRBD2 matching 8 bases. Germline V lookup: CDR1 SGHVS, CDR2 FQNEAQ. CDR3 length: 14 residues. V lost 7 bases, J lost 5 bases, and 7 bases stayed unmatched. This CDR3 is CASILADRDNEQFF. For the CDR3, the DNA is TGTGCCAGCATACTAGCGGACCGGGACAATGAGCAGTTCTTC.

This clone was found a few times. The genes are TRBV7-9 and TRBJ1-2, with 8 nucleotides matching TRBD1. Germline trimming cut 4 bases from V and 0 bases from J; bases unmatched to any gene: 7. The germline V gene encodes CDR1 SEHNR and CDR2 FQNEAQ (reference sequence). The CDR3 contains 16 residues. Here the CDR3 reads CASSSGTGPSNYGYTF. In nucleotides, the CDR3 is TGTGCCAGCAGCTCCGGGACAGGCCCTTCTAACTATGGCTACACCTTC.

The J gene is TRBJ2-7, the V gene TRBV5-6; D may be TRBD2 (6 bases). CDR1 and CDR2 (germline): SGHDT, YYEEEE. This CDR3 is built from 17 residues. V lost 3 bases and J 5 bases, leaving 24 bases between the germline ends. The CDR3 DNA reads as TGTGCCAGCAGCTATAGTAGAGATTGGGCCGCGGGGAACGAGCAGTACTTC. As protein: CASSYSRDWAAGNEQYF.

The J gene is TRBJ2-5, the V gene TRBV29-1; D may match TRBD1 or TRBD2 (5 bases each). There are 15 residues in the CDR3. Germline V gene sequence: CDR1 SQVTM, CDR2 ANQGSEA. The CDR3 spells CSYLGTSTDQETQYF. CDR3 nucleotide sequence: TGCAGTTACCTGGGGACCTCTACAGATCAAGAGACCCAGTACTTC.

This clone was picked up one time. This rearrangement joins TRBV4-1 to TRBJ2-5; perhaps TRBD2 as D (6 bases). Germline loops: CDR1 MGHRA, CDR2 YSYEKL. This CDR3 spans 14 amino acids. Trimming stripped 2 bases from V and 4 bases from J, with 11 bases between. The CDR3 sequence is CASSQPGVRETQYF. The CDR3 DNA reads TGCGCCAGCAGCCAACCGGGGGTACGAGAGACCCAGTACTTC.

This rearrangement joins TRBV11-2 to TRBJ2-5; D ambiguous. The CDR3 consists of 13 residues. V lost 0 bases, J lost 4 bases, and 6 bases lay in between. The germline gives CDR1 SGHAT, CDR2 FQNNGV. Written as DNA, the CDR3 is TGTGCCAGCAGCTTAGATCCGGGAGAGACCCAGTACTTC. Protein: CASSLDPGETQYF.

The chain is built from TRBV19 and TRBJ1-1; possible D gene TRBD1, 5 bases. Trimming cost V 0 bases and J 4 bases, with 9 bases left between them. There are 14 residues in the CDR3. Germline V lookup: CDR1 LNHDA, CDR2 SQIVND (reference sequence). The CDR3 region is CASSIDRGGTEAFF. The CDR3 region has the DNA TGTGCCAGTAGTATAGATCGGGGCGGCACTGAAGCTTTCTTT.

The rearrangement joins TRBV29-1 to TRBJ2-7; a weak D match, TRBD1 (6 bases). There are 14 residues in the CDR3. Germline loops: CDR1 SQVTM, CDR2 ANQGSEA. Trimming pared 7 bases from V and 0 bases from J, leaving 16 bases between. The CDR3 DNA reads TGCAGCGCCGAGGAAGGGACAAACTCCTACGAGCAGTACTTC. Translated, it gives CSAEEGTNSYEQYF.

The chain is built from TRBV7-7 and TRBJ1-3, with D unresolved. This CDR3 has 10 residues. Germline loops: CDR1 SSHAT, CDR2 FNYEAQ (reference sequence). The germline V and J ends were trimmed by 11 bases and 4 bases, with 6 bases remaining between them. The chain's CDR3 is CASLGNTIYF. In DNA form, the CDR3 reads TGTGCCTCTCTCGGAAACACCATATATTTT.

The CDR3 DNA reads TGTGCCAGCAGCTTAGGGGCGGGAGCGGAGACCCAGTACTTC. Amino acids: CASSLGAGAETQYF. The chain links TRBV27 to TRBJ2-5, with 7 bases aligning to TRBD2. The germline CDR1 and CDR2 sequences are MNHEY and SMNVEV (reference sequence). The J segment lost 5 bases and the V segment lost 6 bases, leaving 9 bases of the junction unmatched. CDR3 length: 14 residues.

This chain joins TRBV7-6 and TRBJ2-1, with TRBD2 identical over 9 bases. The germline gives CDR1 SGHVS, CDR2 FNYEAQ. The CDR3 is made up of 16 amino acids. V shed 0 bases and J 7 bases; nucleotides not matched to a gene: 7. The CDR3 here is CASSLALAGFLNEQFF. CDR3 nucleotides: TGTGCCAGCAGCTTAGCGCTAGCGGGGTTTCTGAATGAGCAGTTCTTC.